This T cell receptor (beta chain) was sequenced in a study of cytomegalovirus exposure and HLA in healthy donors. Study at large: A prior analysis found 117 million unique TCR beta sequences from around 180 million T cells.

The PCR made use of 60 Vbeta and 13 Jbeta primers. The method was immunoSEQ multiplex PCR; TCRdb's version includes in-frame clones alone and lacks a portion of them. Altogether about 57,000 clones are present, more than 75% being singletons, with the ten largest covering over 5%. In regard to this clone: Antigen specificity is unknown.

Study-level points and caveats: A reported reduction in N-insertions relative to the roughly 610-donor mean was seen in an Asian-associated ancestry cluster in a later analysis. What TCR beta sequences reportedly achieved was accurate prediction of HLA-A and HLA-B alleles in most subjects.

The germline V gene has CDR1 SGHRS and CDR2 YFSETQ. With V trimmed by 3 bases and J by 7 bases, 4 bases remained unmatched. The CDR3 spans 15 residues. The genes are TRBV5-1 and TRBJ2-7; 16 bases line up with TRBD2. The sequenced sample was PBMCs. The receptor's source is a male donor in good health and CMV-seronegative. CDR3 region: CASSSGLAGGREQYF. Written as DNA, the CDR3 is TGCGCCAGCAGCTCGGGACTAGCGGGGGGGAGAGAGCAGTACTTC.